The next 18 T cell receptor beta chains were all read from a single sample in a study of cytomegalovirus exposure and HLA in healthy donors. Vbeta (60) and Jbeta (13) primers were used in the PCR. The assay was immunoSEQ multiplex PCR, and TCRdb's table has in-frame clones only and misses some. The sample carries about 160,000 clones, roughly three quarters recorded once. Sequencing was done on a sample of PBMCs. Receptors originate from a man in his forties or fifties in good health and CMV-seropositive.

The V and J genes are TRBV5-8 and TRBJ2-2; TRBD1 matches 10 bases. This CDR3 region has 16 residues. V shed 4 bases and J 4 bases; nucleotides not matched to a gene: 7. The germline V gene has CDR1 SGHTS and CDR2 YDEGEE. The CDR3: CASSPGTGAITGELFF. The CDR3 coding sequence is TGTGCCAGCAGCCCCGGGACAGGGGCCATCACCGGGGAGCTGTTTTTT.

The chain uses TRBV4-1 and TRBJ1-1; no clear D gene. With 3 bases removed from V and 10 bases from J, the gap between germline ends came to 9 bases. Germline V lookup: CDR1 MGHRA, CDR2 YSYEKL. CDR3 length: 11 amino acids. The CDR3 nucleotides are TGCGCCAGCAGCCAGATAGGGAGAGCTTTCTTT. Its translation: CASSQIGRAFF.

The chain is built from TRBV19 and TRBJ2-1; 8 nucleotides line up with TRBD1. The J segment lost 6 bases and the V segment lost 6 bases, leaving 1 base of the junction unmatched. This CDR3 comprises 12 residues. Germline-derived CDR1 and CDR2 are LNHDA and SQIVND (reference sequence). The CDR3 DNA sequence: TGTGCCAGTAGCGACAGGGGCAATGAGCAGTTCTTC. This codes for CASSDRGNEQFF.

This clone was observed many times. V and J are TRBV25-1 and TRBJ2-5; D unclear. Germline values: CDR1 MGHDK, CDR2 SYGVNS. Trimming removed 4 bases at V and 3 bases at J, with 3 bases between. The CDR3 runs 11 residues. The CDR3 loop reads CASSVKETQYF. CDR3 bases: TGTGCCAGCAGTGTAAAAGAGACCCAGTACTTC.

The chain carries TRBV6-6 and TRBJ2-1; 13 nucleotides line up with TRBD2. V lost 5 bases to trimming and J lost 5 bases; unmatched junction nucleotides: 0. The CDR3 runs 14 residues. CDR1 and CDR2 (germline): MNHNY, SVGAGI (reference sequence). The CDR3 reads CASSGTSGDNEQFF. In DNA, the CDR3 is TGTGCCAGCAGTGGGACTAGCGGGGACAATGAGCAGTTCTTC.

The chain combines TRBV4-3 with TRBJ1-4; no reliable D call. Germline V gene lookup returns CDR1 LGHNA and CDR2 YSLEER. The CDR3 has 15 amino acids. V shed 9 bases and J shed 0 bases, with 14 bases lying between them. CDR3 bases: TGCGCCAGTCGTGGGAGCATTGCAACTAATGAAAAACTGTTTTTT. Protein sequence: CASRGSIATNEKLFF.

The chain links TRBV10-2 to TRBJ1-1, with 8 bases identical to TRBD1. The trim removed 4 bases at V and 4 bases at J, leaving 8 bases unmatched. There are 15 residues in the CDR3. Germline loops: CDR1 WSHSY, CDR2 SAAADI. The chain's CDR3 is CASSATGGYGTEAFF. Written as DNA, the CDR3 is TGCGCCAGCAGTGCAACAGGGGGTTACGGCACTGAAGCTTTCTTT.

The chain joins TRBV6-1 to TRBJ2-7; 7 bases map to TRBD1. The CDR3 loop spans 13 amino acids. Trimming removed 11 bases from V and 2 bases from J; junction bases left unmatched: 9. Per germline, CDR1 MNHNS and CDR2 SASEGT. DNA for the CDR3: TGTGCCGTTCCCGGGACAGCAACCTACGAGCAGTACTTC. Its protein product is CAVPGTATYEQYF.

V usage is TRBV6-5 and J usage is TRBJ1-1; D is perhaps TRBD1 (6 bases). The CDR3 contains 13 residues. V lost 6 bases to trimming and J lost 0 bases, with 8 bases between them. The germline CDR1 and CDR2 sequences are MNHEY and SVGAGI. CDR3 in DNA: TGTGCCAGCAGGGACAGCATGAACACTGAAGCTTTCTTT. Its translation: CASRDSMNTEAFF.

The genes are TRBV7-9 and TRBJ2-5; D not certain. The better agreement between TRBJ2-7 and the DNA end casts doubt on the J call. Germline assignment: CDR1 SEHNR and CDR2 FQNEAQ (reference sequence). The CDR3 covers 14 residues. For the CDR3, the DNA is TGTGCCAGCAGCCTTGTGGTAACCCCCTACGAGCAGTACTTC. As protein: CASSLVVTPYEQYF.

This chain links TRBV11-2 with TRBJ1-1; D is possibly TRBD1 (5 bases). Germline V gene data show CDR1 as SGHAT and CDR2 as FQNNGV. Between the trimmed V and J ends, which lost 2 bases and 1 base, there was a span of 5 bases. The CDR3 has 13 residues. The CDR3 region is CASSLRGNTEAFF. The CDR3 nucleotides are TGTGCCAGCAGCTTAAGGGGGAACACTGAAGCTTTCTTT.

The chain combines TRBV4-3 with TRBJ2-7; the D gene is possibly TRBD1 (6 bases). The CDR3 spans 15 residues. CDR1 is LGHNA, CDR2 YSLEER, per germline. Trimming stripped 1 base from V and 5 bases from J, with 15 bases between. The CDR3 spells CASSQGPAKGDEQYF. In DNA, the CDR3 is TGCGCCAGCAGCCAAGGTCCGGCCAAGGGGGACGAGCAGTACTTC.

V gene TRBV5-6 combines with J gene TRBJ2-2; 11 nucleotides agree with TRBD1. J was trimmed by 8 bases and V by 4 bases; bases with no gene match: 4. There are 14 residues in the CDR3. From germline, CDR1 is SGHDT and CDR2 YYEEEE. In DNA, the CDR3 is TGTGCCAGCAGCAGGACAGGGGGCGGAGGGGAGCTGTTTTTT. Its translation is CASSRTGGGGELFF.

This clone was seen a few times. This chain connects TRBV4-3 to TRBJ2-7; D gene unclear. The CDR3 length is 13 residues. The V end lost 0 bases, the J end lost 6 bases, and 9 bases lay between the germline ends. In germline, CDR1 is LGHNA, CDR2 YSLEER. CDR3 residues: CASSQDRYGEQYF. The DNA for the CDR3 is TGCGCCAGCAGCCAAGATCGGTACGGCGAGCAGTACTTC.

The chain couples TRBV7-2 to TRBJ1-6; D is uncertain. The CDR3 has 15 amino acids. V lost 4 bases, J lost 5 bases, and 12 bases lay in between. The germline gives CDR1 SGHTA, CDR2 FQGNSA. This chain's CDR3 is CASSSSGIHNSPLHF. CDR3 nucleotide sequence: TGTGCCAGCAGCTCCTCCGGGATACATAATTCACCCCTCCACTTT.

The V call is TRBV7-8, the J call TRBJ2-5; 7 nucleotides match TRBD2. J gave up 3 bases and V 5 bases, and 9 bases lay outside the gene matches. Per the germline V gene, CDR1 is SGHVS and CDR2 is FQNEAQ. The CDR3 totals 15 residues. CDR3: CASSPGGRTEETQYF. CDR3 bases: TGTGCCAGCAGCCCCGGGGGGAGGACGGAAGAGACCCAGTACTTC.

The chain recombines TRBV2 with TRBJ1-5; 7 bases fit TRBD1. After removal of 7 bases from V and 0 bases from J, the junction contained 12 bases not matched to a gene. CDR1 is SNHLY, CDR2 FYNNEI, per germline. This CDR3 region has 17 residues. The CDR3 is CASISIGTANSNQPQHF. Written as DNA, the CDR3 is TGTGCCAGCATTTCGATTGGGACAGCAAATAGCAATCAGCCCCAGCATTTT.

The chain is built from TRBV9 and TRBJ2-3, with 10 bases fitting TRBD2. Germline assignment: CDR1 SGDLS and CDR2 YYNGEE. The V gene end was trimmed by 0 bases and the J gene end by 2 bases; junction bases not matched to a gene: 6. This CDR3 is 17 amino acids long. CDR3 residues: CASSVDVAGGLTDTQYF. The CDR3 DNA reads TGTGCCAGCAGCGTAGACGTAGCGGGGGGCCTCACAGATACGCAGTATTTT.